What follows are 30 T cell receptor beta chains derived from one specimen sequenced in a study of blood T cell repertoires in COVID-19. Here immunoSEQ multiplex PCR was the method, and the copy in TCRdb shows in-frame clones only, minus some. The data contain about 310,000 clones, about nine tenths of them seen just once; the ten biggest clones take up less than 3.5%. The sequenced sample was peripheral blood. All receptors come from a woman younger than 45 with COVID-19, enrolled during active disease.

In DNA form, the CDR3 reads TGTGCCAGCAGGCGACATGATTCACCCCTCCACTTT. Its protein product is CASRRHDSPLHF. This chain links TRBV13 with TRBJ1-6; the D is unclear. Germline loops: CDR1 PRHDT, CDR2 FYEKMQ (reference sequence). This CDR3 is 12 amino acids long. V lost 6 bases and J 8 bases, leaving 8 bases between the germline ends. The variable domain in full, with the rest retrieved from reference TRBV13 and TRBJ1-6, is AAGVIQSPRHLIKEKRETATLKCYPIPRHDTVYWYQQGPGQDPQFLISFYEKMQSDKGSIPDRFSAQQFSDYHSELNMSSLELGDSALYFCASRRHDSPLHFGNGTRLTVT.

The chain has TRBV3-1 (or the pseudogene TRBV3-2) and TRBJ2-2; 9 bases agree with TRBD1. This CDR3 is 20 amino acids long. With V trimmed by 0 bases and J by 1 base, 12 bases remained unmatched. CDR1 is LGHDT, CDR2 YNNKEL, per germline (reference sequence). CDR3 in amino acids: CASSQEWGQGPNGNTGELFF. The CDR3 bases are TGTGCCAGCAGCCAAGAGTGGGGACAGGGCCCGAATGGGAACACCGGGGAGCTGTTTTTT.

The V call is TRBV29-1, the J call TRBJ2-1; D remains ambiguous. This CDR3 has 12 amino acids. V dropped 7 bases and J dropped 4 bases, with 11 bases sitting between them. CDR1 is SQVTM and CDR2 is ANQGSEA in the germline V gene. The DNA of the CDR3 is TGCAGCGGTCAAGCCTATTACAATGAGCAGTTCTTC. Amino acids: CSGQAYYNEQFF.

V is TRBV7-2 and J is TRBJ1-3, with unresolved D. CDR1 and CDR2 (germline): SGHTA, FQGNSA. Trimming removed 7 bases at V and 0 bases at J, with 16 bases between. This CDR3 spans 16 amino acids. CDR3 region: CASNTGGGSSGNTIYF. The DNA of the CDR3 is TGTGCCAGCAACACCGGTGGTGGGAGCTCTGGAAACACCATATATTTT.

V gene TRBV12-5 combines with J gene TRBJ2-1; 9 bases are a match to TRBD1. V shed 5 bases and J 11 bases; nucleotides not matched to a gene: 22. The CDR3 extends over 18 amino acids. In germline, CDR1 is LGHNT, CDR2 FRNRAP. The CDR3 DNA reads TGTGCTAGTGGTCCCTCCAGCGCGGGACAGGGTCCTTCAATGCAGCAGTTCTTC. Protein sequence: CASGPSSAGQGPSMQQFF.

The rearrangement links TRBV6-6 to TRBJ2-3; D remains unclear. The CDR3 length is 14 residues. Looked up from germline, CDR1 is MNHNY and CDR2 is SVGAGI (reference sequence). V was shortened by 7 bases and J by 0 bases, with 11 bases between the two germline ends. CDR3 DNA: TGTGCCAGCATAGCTGGTACTAGCACAGATACGCAGTATTTT. Amino acids: CASIAGTSTDTQYF.

The chain joins TRBV19 to TRBJ2-5; a possible D gene is TRBD2 (5 bases). The CDR3 extends over 14 amino acids. Germline CDR1 reads LNHDA; CDR2 reads SQIVND (reference sequence). V was pared by 6 bases and J by 6 bases, with 17 bases between. CDR3 loop: CASRDDSSRKTQYF. CDR3 coding DNA: TGTGCCAGTAGGGACGACTCTAGCAGAAAGACCCAGTACTTC.

The rearrangement links TRBV28 to TRBJ2-4; TRBD2 is a possible D gene (6 bases). Per germline, CDR1 MDHEN and CDR2 SYDVKM. The CDR3 runs to 16 residues. Trimming took off 1 base at V and 0 bases at J, with 10 bases between the two ends. In nucleotides, the CDR3 is TGTGCCAGCAGTTTATTGGAGGGACTAGCCAAAAACATTCAGTACTTC. Encoded protein: CASSLLEGLAKNIQYF.

The chain uses TRBV4-1 and TRBJ1-3; D may be TRBD1 (5 bases). The ends were cut back, 0 bases at V and 4 bases at J, with 16 bases in the middle. This CDR3 spans 17 amino acids. Germline loops: CDR1 MGHRA, CDR2 YSYEKL. The CDR3 sequence is CASSQDSPPGRGNTIYF. In DNA, the CDR3 is TGCGCCAGCAGCCAAGACTCCCCCCCAGGGCGAGGAAACACCATATATTTT.

DNA of the CDR3: TGTGCCAGTTCAGGACAGGGCCTTCCGAGGGCTAATGAAAAACTGTTTTTT. Its translation is CASSGQGLPRANEKLFF. The rearrangement uses TRBV19 and TRBJ1-4, with 8 bases aligning to TRBD1. J was trimmed by 3 bases and V by 8 bases; bases with no gene match: 14. CDR3 size: 17 residues. Germline assignment: CDR1 LNHDA and CDR2 SQIVND (reference sequence).

The chain recombines TRBV7-9 with TRBJ2-2; maybe TRBD2 (7 bases). The CDR3 is 15 residues long. V dropped 3 bases and J dropped 4 bases, with 12 bases sitting between them. Germline loops: CDR1 SEHNR, CDR2 FQNEAQ (reference sequence). The CDR3 nucleotides are TGTGCCAGCAGCTTTTCGGGGGGCCTCACCGGGGAGCTGTTTTTT. Protein sequence: CASSFSGGLTGELFF.

The chain links TRBV27 to TRBJ2-1, with D perhaps matching TRBD1 (6 bases). Germline assignment: CDR1 MNHEY and CDR2 SMNVEV (reference sequence). The CDR3 extends over 13 amino acids. V was trimmed by 5 bases and J by 8 bases, leaving 13 bases between them. The CDR3 nucleotides are TGTGCCAGCAGTCAGAACAGGGCCCATGAGCAGTTCTTC. Its protein product is CASSQNRAHEQFF.

This clone appeared once. The chain has TRBV3-1 (or the pseudogene TRBV3-2) and TRBJ2-1; tentative D call: TRBD2 (6 bases). V was pared by 6 bases and J by 2 bases, with 17 bases between. The CDR3 has 16 amino acids. Germline CDR1 reads LGHDT; CDR2 reads YNNKEL (reference sequence). This CDR3 is CASSQRAGRTYNEQFF. The CDR3 DNA sequence: TGTGCCAGCAGTCAAAGAGCGGGTAGGACCTACAATGAGCAGTTCTTC.

The V gene is TRBV5-4, the J gene TRBJ2-3; 8 bases are shared with TRBD2. Germline values: CDR1 SGHNT, CDR2 YYREEE (reference sequence). CDR3 length: 14 residues. Germline trimming cut 0 bases from V and 4 bases from J; bases unmatched to any gene: 1. The DNA of the CDR3 is TGTGCCAGCAGCTTGGACGGGAGGGCAGATACGCAGTATTTT. It codes for CASSLDGRADTQYF.

The genes are TRBV3-1 (or the pseudogene TRBV3-2) and TRBJ2-7, with TRBD2 identical over 9 bases. CDR1 is LGHDT, CDR2 YNNKEL, per germline (reference sequence). The CDR3 has 15 amino acids. Germline trimming cut 1 base from V and 4 bases from J; bases unmatched to any gene: 5. The DNA for the CDR3 is TGTGCCAGCAGCCAAGTAGCGGGAGTTGTGTACGAGCAGTACTTC. The encoded protein is CASSQVAGVVYEQYF.

The chain is built from TRBV30 and TRBJ1-2; TRBD1 might be the D (5 bases). This CDR3 is built from 14 residues. V dropped 1 base and J dropped 5 bases, with 14 bases sitting between them. Germline CDR1 and CDR2: GTSNPN and SVGIG (reference sequence). DNA of the CDR3: TGTGCCTGGAGTGAAGGGGACTTCATTTATGGCTACACCTTC. Translation: CAWSEGDFIYGYTF. Together with reference TRBV30 and TRBJ1-2, the CDR3 gives the full variable domain: SQTIHQWPATLVQPVGSPLSLECTVEGTSNPNLYWYRQAAGRGLQLLFYSVGIGQISSEVPQNLSASRPQDRQFILSSKKLLLSDSGFYLCAWSEGDFIYGYTFGSGTRLTVV.

J is TRBJ1-5 and V is TRBV2; the D is unclear. Trimming stripped 2 bases from V and 1 base from J, with 9 bases between. Looked up from germline, CDR1 is SNHLY and CDR2 is FYNNEI. The CDR3 spans 15 residues. The CDR3 spells CASSERGRSNQPQHF. CDR3 nucleotide sequence: TGTGCCAGCAGTGAACGCGGGAGGAGCAATCAGCCCCAGCATTTT.

The chain recombines TRBV11-3 with TRBJ1-1, with 7 bases aligning to TRBD1. V shed 5 bases, J shed 6 bases, and the junction held 6 bases outside the gene matches. The CDR3 consists of 13 residues. Germline CDR1 and CDR2: SGHNT and YENEEA. The CDR3 is CASSQRQGAEAFF. CDR3 DNA sequence: TGTGCCAGCAGCCAGAGGCAGGGGGCTGAAGCTTTCTTT.

The rearrangement links TRBV27 to TRBJ1-6, with 7 bases fitting TRBD1. This CDR3 is 16 amino acids long. CDR1 is MNHEY, CDR2 SMNVEV, per germline (reference sequence). Trimming took 2 bases from V and 14 from J; bases not matched to a gene: 15. The CDR3 here is CASSLPGQAGFGSLHF. The CDR3 bases are TGTGCCAGCAGTTTACCCGGACAGGCCGGGTTTGGGTCCCTCCACTTT.

The rearrangement uses TRBV2 and TRBJ1-3, with TRBD1 matching over 7 bases. This CDR3 is built from 14 residues. Germline-derived CDR1 and CDR2 are SNHLY and FYNNEI. Germline trimming cut 6 bases from V and 3 bases from J; bases unmatched to any gene: 5. The CDR3 loop is CASSRTGYGNTIYF. The CDR3 DNA is TGTGCCAGCAGCCGGACAGGTTATGGAAACACCATATATTTT.

V is TRBV27 and J is TRBJ1-2; 7 bases line up with TRBD1. V was clipped by 6 bases and J by 5 bases; unmatched bases: 9. This CDR3 spans 14 amino acids. The germline V gene has CDR1 MNHEY and CDR2 SMNVEV (reference sequence). The CDR3 sequence is CASSPDRVPYGYTF. The CDR3 bases are TGTGCCAGCAGCCCCGACAGGGTACCGTATGGCTACACCTTC.

The chain has TRBV5-1 and TRBJ1-2, with 8 nucleotides matching TRBD1. The germline V gene encodes CDR1 SGHRS and CDR2 YFSETQ. The ends lost 1 base at V and 8 bases at J; junction bases unmatched: 10. The CDR3 covers 15 residues. The CDR3: CASSLYDGQGGGYTF. CDR3 DNA sequence: TGCGCCAGCAGCTTGTATGATGGACAGGGCGGCGGCTACACCTTC.

The chain links TRBV9 to TRBJ1-2; 11 bases fit TRBD1. The CDR3 runs to 20 residues. Germline V gene lookup returns CDR1 SGDLS and CDR2 YYNGEE. The J segment lost 2 bases and the V segment lost 0 bases, leaving 15 bases of the junction unmatched. The CDR3 DNA follows: TGTGCCAGCAGCGTAGTCGCTACTAGCGGGCGGACAGGGGGCAACTATGGCTACACCTTC. This gives the protein CASSVVATSGRTGGNYGYTF. The variable domain in full, with the rest retrieved from reference TRBV9 and TRBJ1-2, is DSGVTQTPKHLITATGQRVTLRCSPRSGDLSVYWYQQSLDQGLQFLIQYYNGEERAKGNILERFSAQQFPDLHSELNLSSLELGDSALYFCASSVVATSGRTGGNYGYTFGSGTRLTVV.

In regard to this clone: The same CDR3 can be traced to other DNA sequences in this sample. This rearrangement joins TRBV19 to TRBJ1-1; D possibly corresponds to TRBD1 (5 bases). This CDR3 has 12 amino acids. Looked up from germline, CDR1 is LNHDA and CDR2 is SQIVND (reference sequence). Trimming removed 1 base at V and 10 bases at J, with 10 bases between. CDR3 in amino acids: CASSIGQGRAFF. CDR3 nucleotides: TGTGCCAGTAGTATAGGGCAGGGCAGAGCTTTCTTT.

This clone occurred once. The rearrangement links TRBV18 to TRBJ2-7; TRBD2 aligns across 12 bases. After removal of 6 bases from V and 3 bases from J, the junction contained 6 bases not matched to a gene. From germline, CDR1 is KGHSH and CDR2 LQKENI. The CDR3 length is 15 residues. CDR3 sequence (DNA): TGTGCCAGCTCGCTACGACTAGCGGGAGACTACGAGCAGTACTTC. This sequence encodes CASSLRLAGDYEQYF.

The V and J genes are TRBV7-3 and TRBJ2-2; 7 bases match TRBD1. Germline V gene data show CDR1 as SGHTA and CDR2 as FQGTGA. The CDR3 runs to 14 residues. Germline trimming cut 2 bases from V and 6 bases from J; bases unmatched to any gene: 3. CDR3 region: CASSLPTGSGELFF. The CDR3 nucleotides read TGTGCCAGCAGCTTACCGACAGGGTCCGGGGAGCTGTTTTTT.

The CDR3 DNA is TGCAGTGCTAGTGCCACAGGGGGCACTGAAGCTTTCTTT. This sequence encodes CSASATGGTEAFF. J is TRBJ1-1 and V is TRBV20-1, with 8 bases lining up with TRBD1. Germline V gives CDR1 DFQATT, CDR2 SNEGSKA (reference sequence). The CDR3 length is 13 residues. The V and J ends lost 3 bases and 4 bases, in that order; junction bases with no gene match: 4.

The chain recombines TRBV15 with TRBJ2-2; D possibly corresponds to TRBD1 (6 bases). Germline V gene sequence: CDR1 LNHNV, CDR2 YYDKDF (reference sequence). V dropped 1 base and J dropped 5 bases, with 17 bases sitting between them. The CDR3 covers 17 residues. CDR3 coding DNA: TGTGCCACCAGCAGAGGGCTACTCACCGGGACAACCGGGGAGCTGTTTTTT. Its protein is CATSRGLLTGTTGELFF.

This chain joins TRBV29-1 and TRBJ1-5, with D possibly TRBD1 on 6 matching bases. This CDR3 has 14 amino acids. Deletions cut 4 bases from V and 3 bases from J, with 13 bases between. Germline V lookup: CDR1 SQVTM, CDR2 ANQGSEA. The chain's CDR3 is CSVGEGGVNQPQHF. The CDR3 DNA reads TGCAGCGTTGGGGAGGGGGGGGTCAATCAGCCCCAGCATTTT. The variable domain in full, completed from reference TRBV29-1 and TRBJ1-5, reads SAVISQKPSRDICQRGTSLTIQCQVDSQVTMMFWYRQQPGQSLTLIATANQGSEATYESGFVIDKFPISRPNLTFSTLTVSNMSPEDSSIYLCSVGEGGVNQPQHFGDGTRLSIL.

This clone was found once. The rearrangement links TRBV13 to TRBJ1-2, with D tentatively TRBD1 (6 bases). Germline V lookup: CDR1 PRHDT, CDR2 FYEKMQ (reference sequence). The CDR3 totals 13 residues. Trimming removed 3 bases from V and 2 bases from J, with 7 bases in between. The CDR3 DNA is TGTGCCAGCAGCTTCACAGGGAACTATGGCTACACCTTC. Encoded protein: CASSFTGNYGYTF.